This record looks at one TCR beta chain sequence and its context. The sample is drawn from a study of blood T cell repertoires in COVID-19. Study-wide background: Both acute and convalescent COVID-19 samples were obtained from the United States, Italy and Spain. Sources were T cells, B-cell-depleted T cells, or PBMCs; the material itself was cDNA or gDNA.

How the authors handled the data: Estimation of nucleated cell counts relied on the amplification of reference gene primers. The data were produced by immunoSEQ multiplex PCR, yet TCRdb's version contains in-frame clones alone and is incomplete. That table supplies the V and J calls and clone size; D and trimming were determined from the DNA. The repertoire holds roughly 52,000 clones, with about nine tenths as singletons. The CDR3 contains 14 residues. V lost 3 bases to trimming and J lost 3 bases, with 6 bases between them. Germline assignment: CDR1 LNHDA and CDR2 SQIVND (reference sequence). Source material: peripheral blood. V is TRBV19 and J is TRBJ2-6, with D unclear. The TCR was taken from a woman older than 75 with acute or convalescent COVID-19. The CDR3 is CASSMAFGANVLTF. The CDR3 DNA is TGTGCCAGTAGTATGGCATTTGGGGCCAACGTCCTGACTTTC.